These 3 T cell receptor beta chains came from one sample sequenced in a study of PD-L1 blockade in urothelial cancer. The method was immunoSEQ multiplex PCR; TCRdb's version includes in-frame clones alone and lacks a portion of them. This sample has 50,000 to 65,000 clones, with about four fifths found just once. Sample time point: pretreatment peripheral blood. The sample here was PBMCs, taken around atezolizumab (anti-PD-L1) treatment. These receptors were obtained from a man between 65 and 85 years old with urothelial cancer.

This clone appeared once. The V call is TRBV5-8, the J call TRBJ2-1, with 9 nucleotides matching TRBD2. CDR1 is SGHTS and CDR2 is YDEGEE in the germline V gene. V trimming: 0 bases; J trimming: 6 bases; junction bases outside the gene matches: 7. CDR3 length: 16 amino acids. The CDR3: CASSLEGLADLNEQFF. The CDR3 DNA is TGTGCCAGCAGCTTGGAGGGACTAGCCGATCTCAATGAGCAGTTCTTC.

The chain recombines TRBV5-1 with TRBJ2-1, with 9 bases fitting TRBD2. Losses at the gene ends were 0 bases for V and 8 bases for J; bases not matched to a gene: 6. The CDR3 contains 15 residues. The germline V gene encodes CDR1 SGHRS and CDR2 YFSETQ. CDR3 amino acids: CASSLGSIAGDEQFF. DNA for the CDR3: TGCGCCAGCAGCTTGGGGTCGATAGCGGGAGATGAGCAGTTCTTC.

The rearrangement joins TRBV5-1 to TRBJ2-2, with D perhaps matching TRBD1 (5 bases). This CDR3 has 15 amino acids. V lost 4 bases and J lost 2, with 12 bases in between. Germline lookup yields CDR1 SGHRS and CDR2 YFSETQ. The CDR3 is CASSVDSSNTGELFF. The CDR3 coding sequence is TGCGCCAGCAGCGTCGACAGCAGCAACACCGGGGAGCTGTTTTTT.